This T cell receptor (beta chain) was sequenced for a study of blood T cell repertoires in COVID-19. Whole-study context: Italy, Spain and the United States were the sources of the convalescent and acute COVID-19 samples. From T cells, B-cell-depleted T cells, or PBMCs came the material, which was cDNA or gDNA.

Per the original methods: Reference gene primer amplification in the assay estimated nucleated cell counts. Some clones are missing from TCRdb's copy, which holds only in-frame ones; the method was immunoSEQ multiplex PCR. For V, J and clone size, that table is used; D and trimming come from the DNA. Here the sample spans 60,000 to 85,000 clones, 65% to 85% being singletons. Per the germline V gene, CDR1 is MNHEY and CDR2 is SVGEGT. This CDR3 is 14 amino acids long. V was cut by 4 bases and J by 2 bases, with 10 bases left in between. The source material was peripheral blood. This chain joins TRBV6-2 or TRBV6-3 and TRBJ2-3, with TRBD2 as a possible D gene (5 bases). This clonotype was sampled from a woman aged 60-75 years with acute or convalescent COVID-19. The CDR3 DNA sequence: TGTGCCAGCAGTTTCGAAGCGGACACAGATACGCAGTATTTT. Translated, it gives CASSFEADTDTQYF.